One T cell receptor (beta chain) is described in this entry. These data are taken from a study of cytomegalovirus exposure and HLA in healthy donors. V shed 4 bases and J shed 5 bases, with 14 bases lying between them. Germline-derived CDR1 and CDR2 are SGHDN and FVKESK. This CDR3 contains 14 residues. This PCR relied on a set of 60 Vbeta primers and 13 Jbeta primers. This table comes from immunoSEQ multiplex PCR, and its TCRdb copy is limited to in-frame clones, with some not included. Of about 120,000 clones listed, around 78% were seen once; the top ten hold around 20%. The specimen was PBMCs. The receptor was isolated from a man aged 18 to 30 in good health and CMV-seropositive. The chain uses TRBV14 and TRBJ1-1, with a weak D call TRBD1 (5 bases). CDR3 nucleotides: TGTGCCAGCAGCCCCCTCGCTGGACAAACTGAAGCTTTCTTT. This translates into CASSPLAGQTEAFF.